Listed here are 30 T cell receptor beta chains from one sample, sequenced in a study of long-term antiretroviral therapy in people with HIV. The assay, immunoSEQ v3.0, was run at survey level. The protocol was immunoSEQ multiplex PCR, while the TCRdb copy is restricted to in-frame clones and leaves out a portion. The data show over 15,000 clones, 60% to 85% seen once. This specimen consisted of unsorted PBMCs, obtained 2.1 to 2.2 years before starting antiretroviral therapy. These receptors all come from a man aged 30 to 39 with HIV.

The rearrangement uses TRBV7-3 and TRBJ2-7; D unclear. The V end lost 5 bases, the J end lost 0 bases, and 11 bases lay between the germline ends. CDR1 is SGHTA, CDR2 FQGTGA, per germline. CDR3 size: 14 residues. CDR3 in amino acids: CASSPRSSSYEQYF. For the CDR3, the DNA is TGTGCCAGCAGCCCTAGAAGCAGCTCCTACGAGCAGTACTTC.

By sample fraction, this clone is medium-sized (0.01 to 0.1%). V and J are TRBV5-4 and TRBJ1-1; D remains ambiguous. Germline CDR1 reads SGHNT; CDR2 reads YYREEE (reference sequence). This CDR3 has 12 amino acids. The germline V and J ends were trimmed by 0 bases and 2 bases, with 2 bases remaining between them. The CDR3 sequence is CASSLDNTEAFF. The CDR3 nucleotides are TGTGCCAGCAGCTTGGACAACACTGAAGCTTTCTTT.

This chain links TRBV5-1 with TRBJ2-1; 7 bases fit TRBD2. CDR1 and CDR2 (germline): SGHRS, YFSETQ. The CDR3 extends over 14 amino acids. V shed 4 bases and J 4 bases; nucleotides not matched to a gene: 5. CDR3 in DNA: TGCGCCAGCAGCCCGGGACTATTTTACAATGAGCAGTTCTTC. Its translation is CASSPGLFYNEQFF.

The DNA for the CDR3 is TGTGCCAGCAGTGGCAACAGGGGGCAAAGTGAAAAACTGTTTTTT. Encoded protein: CASSGNRGQSEKLFF. V is TRBV27 and J is TRBJ1-4, with TRBD1 matching over 9 bases. V was pared by 5 bases and J by 7 bases, with 8 bases of the junction left unmatched. Germline V gene sequence: CDR1 MNHEY, CDR2 SMNVEV (reference sequence). The CDR3 totals 15 residues.

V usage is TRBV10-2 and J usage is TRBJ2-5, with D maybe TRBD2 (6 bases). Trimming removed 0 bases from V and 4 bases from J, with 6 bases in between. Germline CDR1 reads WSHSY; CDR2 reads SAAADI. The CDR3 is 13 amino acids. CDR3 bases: TGCGCCAGCAGTGAGTCCGGGGGAGAGACCCAGTACTTC. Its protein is CASSESGGETQYF.

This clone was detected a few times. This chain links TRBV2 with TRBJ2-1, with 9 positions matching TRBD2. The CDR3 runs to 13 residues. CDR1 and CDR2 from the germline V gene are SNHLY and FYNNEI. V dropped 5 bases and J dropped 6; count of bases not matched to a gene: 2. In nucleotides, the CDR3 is TGTGCCAGCAGTTTAGCGGGGGCCAATGAGCAGTTCTTC. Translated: CASSLAGANEQFF.

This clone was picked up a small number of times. CDR3 sequence (DNA): TGTGCCAGCAGTCTACAGGGACCTAAAAATGGCTACACCTTC. Encoded protein: CASSLQGPKNGYTF. V usage is TRBV27 and J usage is TRBJ1-2; D possibly corresponds to TRBD1 (6 bases). The CDR3 covers 14 residues. Germline V gene lookup returns CDR1 MNHEY and CDR2 SMNVEV (reference sequence). V was pared by 5 bases and J by 6 bases, with 16 bases between.

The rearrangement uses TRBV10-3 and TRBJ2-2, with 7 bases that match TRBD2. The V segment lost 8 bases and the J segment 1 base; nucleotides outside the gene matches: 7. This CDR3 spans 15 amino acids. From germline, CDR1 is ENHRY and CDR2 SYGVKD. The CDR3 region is CAIGAGLLNTGELFF. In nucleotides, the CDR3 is TGTGCCATCGGGGCGGGACTACTGAACACCGGGGAGCTGTTTTTT.

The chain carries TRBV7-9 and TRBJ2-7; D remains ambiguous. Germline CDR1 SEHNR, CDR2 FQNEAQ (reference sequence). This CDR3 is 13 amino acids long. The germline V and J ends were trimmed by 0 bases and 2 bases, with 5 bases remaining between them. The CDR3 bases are TGTGCCAGCAGCTTAGCTGTGGCCTACGAGCAGTACTTC. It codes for CASSLAVAYEQYF.

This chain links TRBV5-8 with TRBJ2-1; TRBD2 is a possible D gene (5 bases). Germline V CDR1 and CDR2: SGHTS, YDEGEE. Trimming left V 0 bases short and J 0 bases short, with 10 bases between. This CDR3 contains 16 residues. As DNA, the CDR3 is TGTGCCAGCAGCTTGGATTTGGGGAGCTCCTACAATGAGCAGTTCTTC. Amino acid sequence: CASSLDLGSSYNEQFF.

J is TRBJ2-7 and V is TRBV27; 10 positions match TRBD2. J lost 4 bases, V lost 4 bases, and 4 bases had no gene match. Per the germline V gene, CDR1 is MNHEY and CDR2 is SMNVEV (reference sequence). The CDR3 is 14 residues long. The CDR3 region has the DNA TGTGCCAGCAGTTCGGGACTAGCGTTATACGAGCAGTACTTC. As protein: CASSSGLALYEQYF.

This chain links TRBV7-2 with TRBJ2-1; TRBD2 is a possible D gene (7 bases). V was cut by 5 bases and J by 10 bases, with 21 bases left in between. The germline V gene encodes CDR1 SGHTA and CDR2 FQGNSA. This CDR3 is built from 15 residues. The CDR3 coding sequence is TGTGCCAGCAGCCCCCAGCCGGGGGGCACGCAGGAGCAGTTCTTC. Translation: CASSPQPGGTQEQFF.

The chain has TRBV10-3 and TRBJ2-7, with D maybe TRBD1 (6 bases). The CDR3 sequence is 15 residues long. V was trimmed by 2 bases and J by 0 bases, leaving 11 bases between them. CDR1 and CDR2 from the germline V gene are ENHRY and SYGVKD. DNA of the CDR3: TGTGCCATCAGTGAGGGAAGGGGGATCTCCTACGAGCAGTACTTC. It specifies CAISEGRGISYEQYF.

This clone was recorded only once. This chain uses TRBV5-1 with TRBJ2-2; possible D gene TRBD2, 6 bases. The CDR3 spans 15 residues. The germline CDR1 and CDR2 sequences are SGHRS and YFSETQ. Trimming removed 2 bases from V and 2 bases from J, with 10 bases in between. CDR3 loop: CASSFGGDNTGELFF. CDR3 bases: TGCGCCAGCAGCTTTGGCGGGGATAACACCGGGGAGCTGTTTTTT.

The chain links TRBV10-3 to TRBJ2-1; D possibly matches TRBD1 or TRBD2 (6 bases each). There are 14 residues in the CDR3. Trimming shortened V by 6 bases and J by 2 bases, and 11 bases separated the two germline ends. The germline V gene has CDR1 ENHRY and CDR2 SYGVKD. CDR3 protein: CAIREGGAYNEQFF. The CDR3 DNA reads TGTGCCATCAGGGAGGGGGGAGCCTACAATGAGCAGTTCTTC.

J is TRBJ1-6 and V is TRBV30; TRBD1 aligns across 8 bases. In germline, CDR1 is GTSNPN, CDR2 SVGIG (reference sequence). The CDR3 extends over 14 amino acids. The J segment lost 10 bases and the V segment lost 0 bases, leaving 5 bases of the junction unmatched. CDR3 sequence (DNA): TGTGCCTGGAGTGTACACAGGGGGGACTCACCCCTCCACTTT. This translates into CAWSVHRGDSPLHF.

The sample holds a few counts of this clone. The CDR3 region has the DNA TGCGCCAGCGGTATAAGGAGAAGCTCCTACAATGAGCAGTTCTTC. Translating it yields CASGIRRSSYNEQFF. The chain joins TRBV23-1 to TRBJ2-1; D unresolved. TRBV23-1 is noted as an ORF with a role that remains uncertain. V was clipped by 8 bases and J by 0 bases, with 14 bases between them. The length of the CDR3 is 15 residues.

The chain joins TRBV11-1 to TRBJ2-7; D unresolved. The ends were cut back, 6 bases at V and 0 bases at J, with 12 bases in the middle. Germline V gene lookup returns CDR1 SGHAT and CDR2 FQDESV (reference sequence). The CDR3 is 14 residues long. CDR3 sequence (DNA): TGTGCCAGCAGGGTCTCGGCCTTCTCCTACGAGCAGTACTTC. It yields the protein CASRVSAFSYEQYF. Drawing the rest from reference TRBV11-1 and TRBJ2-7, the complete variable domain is EAEVAQSPRYKITEKSQAVAFWCDPISGHATLYWYRQILGQGPELLVQFQDESVVDDSQLPKDRFSAERLKGVDSTLKIQPAELGDSAMYLCASRVSAFSYEQYFGPGTRLTVT.

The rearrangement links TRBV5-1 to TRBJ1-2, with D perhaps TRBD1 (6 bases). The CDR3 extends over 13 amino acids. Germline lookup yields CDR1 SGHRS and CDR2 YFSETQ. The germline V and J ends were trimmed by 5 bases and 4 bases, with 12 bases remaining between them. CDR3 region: CASRSTDSYGYTF. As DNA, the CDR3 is TGCGCCAGCAGATCCACGGACAGCTATGGCTACACCTTC.

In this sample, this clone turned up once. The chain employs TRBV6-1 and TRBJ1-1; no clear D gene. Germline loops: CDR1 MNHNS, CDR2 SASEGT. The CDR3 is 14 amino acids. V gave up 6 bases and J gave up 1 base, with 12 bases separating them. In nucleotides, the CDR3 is TGTGCCAGCAGCCTAGGGAGCGGGAACACTGAAGCTTTCTTT. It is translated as CASSLGSGNTEAFF.

CDR3 amino acids: CASTPSDRGSFLRPSGANVLTF. The CDR3 coding sequence is TGTGCCAGTACTCCCTCGGACAGGGGGAGCTTTCTTCGGCCTTCTGGGGCCAACGTCCTGACTTTC. The V and J genes are TRBV19 and TRBJ2-6; 10 nucleotides align to TRBD1. The V gene end was trimmed by 7 bases and the J gene end by 1 base; junction bases not matched to a gene: 22. Germline V gene sequence: CDR1 LNHDA, CDR2 SQIVND (reference sequence). This CDR3 region has 22 residues.

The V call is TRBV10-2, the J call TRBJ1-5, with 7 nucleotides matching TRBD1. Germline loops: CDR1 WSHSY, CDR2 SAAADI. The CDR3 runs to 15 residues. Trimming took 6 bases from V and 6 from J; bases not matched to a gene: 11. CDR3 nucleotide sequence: TGCGCCAGCAGCGGCGACAGGGCAACTAGTCAGCCCCAGCATTTT. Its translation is CASSGDRATSQPQHF.

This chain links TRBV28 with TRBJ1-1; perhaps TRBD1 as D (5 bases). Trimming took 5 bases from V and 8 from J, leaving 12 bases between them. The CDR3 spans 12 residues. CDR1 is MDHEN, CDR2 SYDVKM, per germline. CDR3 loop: CASSAQVGEAFF. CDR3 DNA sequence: TGTGCCAGCAGTGCACAGGTTGGGGAAGCTTTCTTT.

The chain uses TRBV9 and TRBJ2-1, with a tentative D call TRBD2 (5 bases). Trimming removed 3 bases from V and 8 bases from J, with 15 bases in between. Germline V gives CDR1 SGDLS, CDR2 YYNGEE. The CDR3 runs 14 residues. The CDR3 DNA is TGTGCCAGCAGCGGGCCCCGAGGAGGCGATGAGCAGTTCTTC. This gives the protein CASSGPRGGDEQFF.

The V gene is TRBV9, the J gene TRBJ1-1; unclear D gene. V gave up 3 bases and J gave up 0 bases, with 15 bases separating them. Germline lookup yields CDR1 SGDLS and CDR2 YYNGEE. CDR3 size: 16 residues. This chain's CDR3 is CASSAALGLMNTEAFF. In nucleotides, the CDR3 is TGTGCCAGCAGCGCCGCGCTAGGGCTTATGAACACTGAAGCTTTCTTT.

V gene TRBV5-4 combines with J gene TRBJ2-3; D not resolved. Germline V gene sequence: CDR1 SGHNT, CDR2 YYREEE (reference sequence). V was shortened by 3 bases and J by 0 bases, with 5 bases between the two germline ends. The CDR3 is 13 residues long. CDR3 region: CASSSTSTDTQYF. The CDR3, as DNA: TGTGCCAGCAGCTCAACTAGCACAGATACGCAGTATTTT.

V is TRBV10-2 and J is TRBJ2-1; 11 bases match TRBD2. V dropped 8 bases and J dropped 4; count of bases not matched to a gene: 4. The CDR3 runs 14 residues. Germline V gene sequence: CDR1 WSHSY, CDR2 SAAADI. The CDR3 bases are TGCGCCAGCGTAGCGGGAGGGCCATACAATGAGCAGTTCTTC. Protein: CASVAGGPYNEQFF.

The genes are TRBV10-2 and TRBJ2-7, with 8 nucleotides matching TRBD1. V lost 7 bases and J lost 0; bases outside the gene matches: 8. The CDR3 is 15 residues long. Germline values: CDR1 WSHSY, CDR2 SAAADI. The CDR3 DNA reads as TGCGCCAGCATAGGTTCACAGGGGGTCTCCTACGAGCAGTACTTC. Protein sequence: CASIGSQGVSYEQYF.

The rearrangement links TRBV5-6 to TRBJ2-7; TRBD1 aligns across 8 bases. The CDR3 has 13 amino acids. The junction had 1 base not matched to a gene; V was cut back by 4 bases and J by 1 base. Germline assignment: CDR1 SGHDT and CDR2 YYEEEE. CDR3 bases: TGTGCCAGCAGCACAGGGGGATCCTACGAGCAGTACTTC. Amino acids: CASSTGGSYEQYF.

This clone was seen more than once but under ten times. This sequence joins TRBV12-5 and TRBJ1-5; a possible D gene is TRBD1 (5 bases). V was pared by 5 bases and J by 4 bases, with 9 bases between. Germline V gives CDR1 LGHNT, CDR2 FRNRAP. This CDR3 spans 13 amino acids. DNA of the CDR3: TGTGCTAGTGGTCCCTCAGGGAATCAGCCCCAGCATTTT. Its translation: CASGPSGNQPQHF.